Included here is one T cell receptor (beta chain) sequence, with context. There is no known antigen for this receptor. It has no much larger one-base neighbor in the sample; base qualities were not kept. The sample originates from a study of blood T cell repertoires in COVID-19 (dated by TCRdb to the early 2020s). About the investigation overall: Samples from collaborators originated in the United States, Italy and Spain and spanned both the acute and convalescent phases of COVID-19. The prospective study material was composed of cDNA or gDNA derived from T cells, B-cell-depleted T cells, or PBMCs. Nearly every sample came with metadata listing a de-identified subject ID, COVID-19 status, age in years and sex. Samples were obtained from the ongoing ImmuneRACE study (first 160 participants) and from over 1,000 subjects provided by 6 global collaborators. HLA class I and class II types, where available, came from metadata supplied by the sample provider rather than from assay-based typing. The dataset comprised deeply sampled blood TCRbeta repertoires from subjects exposed to, actively infected with, or recovered from COVID-19. The repertoires were released in a freely available public database meant as a resource for research on the immune response to SARS-CoV-2. Broad study findings and their caveats: The amount of clinical and demographic metadata varied by source and participant and was provided uncurated.

The immunoSEQ Assay, a bias-controlled multiplex PCR, was used to amplify TCRbeta CDR3 regions from genomic DNA. Per the source publication's procedure: The number of nucleated cells in each sample was estimated by amplification of reference gene primers within the assay. To quantify the absolute abundance of each unique TCRbeta CDR3 rearrangement, sequence reads were collapsed and filtered. Productive Simpson clonality was computed per sample as the square root of Simpson's diversity index over productive rearrangements. TCRdb holds this immuneACCESS table with in-frame rearrangements only. Some clones are missing; in checked studies, unresolved V genes explain under half, and the rest has no known cause. V and J calls and clone size are those listed in that table; D and trimming were worked out from the DNA. The sample data list fewer than 150,000 clones, and 60% to 80% of these were observed just once. The ten biggest clones cover approximately 9.9% of the sample.

A second Seattle source provided samples from volunteer blood donors who had recovered from COVID-19. Whole blood was collected in K2EDTA tubes by collaborating institutions according to the institutions' own protocols. For TCRbeta analysis, collaborators shipped samples as frozen whole blood, isolated PBMCs, or DNA extracted from either of those sample types. The CDR3, from cysteine to phenylalanine, totals 13 residues. CDR3 DNA only is kept here, 39 bases in frame from base 1. According to the germline V gene, CDR1 reads SGHTA and CDR2 reads FQGNSA. The trim is 4 bases for V and 3 bases for J, with a gap of 10 bases between the germline ends.

Sequencing was done on a sample of peripheral blood. The sequence came from a man aged 55 to 70 who had recovered from COVID-19. In this chain, TRBV7-2 is recombined with TRBJ2-7; TRBD1 is possibly the D segment (5 matching bases). At the DNA level, the sequence is TGTGCCAGCAGCTCGACAGAGTACTACGAGCAGTACTTC. Its amino acids are CASSSTEYYEQYF.